This T cell receptor (beta chain) was found in a study of blood T cell repertoires in COVID-19. For the study at large: COVID-19 samples from acute and convalescent phases originated in the United States, Italy and Spain. T cells, B-cell-depleted T cells, or PBMCs provided the cDNA or gDNA that served as material.

Trimming stripped 1 base from V and 4 bases from J, with 13 bases between. Germline V lookup: CDR1 SGHAT, CDR2 FQNNGV. This CDR3 spans 15 amino acids. Original methodology: Counts of nucleated cells, estimated from reference gene primer amplification, were obtained. Measured with immunoSEQ multiplex PCR; TCRdb has only the in-frame clones, and not every one. Clonal size and the V and J genes are those of that table, whereas D and trimming came from the DNA. The sample carries more than 100,000 clones, around nine tenths recorded once. Sequenced sample: peripheral blood. The chain is built from TRBV11-2 and TRBJ1-2; tentatively, D is TRBD1 (5 bases). The TCR sequence derives from a man in his forties or fifties in a cohort sampled during active COVID-19. The CDR3 DNA sequence: TGTGCCAGCAGCTTAGGGGCAGGGAAGGCCTATGGCTACACCTTC. As protein: CASSLGAGKAYGYTF.